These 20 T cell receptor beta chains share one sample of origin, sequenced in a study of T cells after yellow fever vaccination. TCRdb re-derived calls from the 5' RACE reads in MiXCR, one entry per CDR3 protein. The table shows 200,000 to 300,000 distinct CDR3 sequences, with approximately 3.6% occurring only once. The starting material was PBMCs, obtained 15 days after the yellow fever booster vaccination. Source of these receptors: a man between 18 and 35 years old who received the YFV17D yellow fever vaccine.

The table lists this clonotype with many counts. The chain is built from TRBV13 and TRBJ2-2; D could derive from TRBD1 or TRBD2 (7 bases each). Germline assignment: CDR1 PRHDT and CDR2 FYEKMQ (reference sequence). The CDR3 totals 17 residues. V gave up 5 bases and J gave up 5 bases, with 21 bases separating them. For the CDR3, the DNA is TGTGCCAGCAGCCCCCCAGGGGGGGGGGCACGGACCGGGGAGCTGTTTTTT. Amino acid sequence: CASSPPGGGARTGELFF.

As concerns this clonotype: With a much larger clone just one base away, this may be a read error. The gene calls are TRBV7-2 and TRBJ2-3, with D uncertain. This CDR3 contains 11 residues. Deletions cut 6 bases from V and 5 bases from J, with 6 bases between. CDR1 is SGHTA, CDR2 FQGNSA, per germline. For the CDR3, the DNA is TGTGCCAGCAGGACTGGAGATACGCAGTATTTT. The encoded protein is CASRTGDTQYF.

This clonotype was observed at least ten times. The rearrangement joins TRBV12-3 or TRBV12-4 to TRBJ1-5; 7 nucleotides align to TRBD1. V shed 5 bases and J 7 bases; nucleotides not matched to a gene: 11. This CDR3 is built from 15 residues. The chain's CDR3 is CASSPQTGQGQPQHF. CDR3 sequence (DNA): TGTGCCAGCAGTCCGCAGACAGGGCAAGGCCAGCCCCAGCATTTT.

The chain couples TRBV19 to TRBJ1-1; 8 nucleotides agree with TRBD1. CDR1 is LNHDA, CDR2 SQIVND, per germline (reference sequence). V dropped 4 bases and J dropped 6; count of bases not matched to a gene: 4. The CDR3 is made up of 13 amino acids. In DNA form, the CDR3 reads TGTGCCAGTAGTAGGGGACAGGCACCTGAAGCTTTCTTT. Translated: CASSRGQAPEAFF.

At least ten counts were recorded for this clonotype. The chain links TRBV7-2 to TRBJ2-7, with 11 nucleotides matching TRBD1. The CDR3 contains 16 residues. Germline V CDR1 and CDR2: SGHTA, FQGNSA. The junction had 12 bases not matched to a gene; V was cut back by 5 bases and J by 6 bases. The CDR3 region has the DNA TGTGCCAGCAGCCCTTTCTCCACCGGGACAGGGGGCGAGCAGTACTTC. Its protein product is CASSPFSTGTGGEQYF. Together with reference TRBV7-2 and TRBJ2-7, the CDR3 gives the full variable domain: GAGVSQSPSNKVTEKGKDVELRCDPISGHTALYWYRQSLGQGLEFLIYFQGNSAPDKSGLPSDRFSAERTGGSVSTLTIQRTQQEDSAVYLCASSPFSTGTGGEQYFGPGTRLTVT.

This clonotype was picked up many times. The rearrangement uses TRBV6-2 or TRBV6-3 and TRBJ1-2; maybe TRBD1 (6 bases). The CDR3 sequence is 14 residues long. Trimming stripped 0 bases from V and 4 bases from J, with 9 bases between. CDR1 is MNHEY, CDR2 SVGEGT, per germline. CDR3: CASSYSDRPYGYTF. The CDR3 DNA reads TGTGCCAGCAGTTACTCGGACAGACCCTATGGCTACACCTTC.

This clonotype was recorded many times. CDR3 residues: CSATSGTQYF. The DNA of the CDR3 is TGCAGCGCGACTAGCGGTACGCAGTATTTT. The chain is built from TRBV29-1 and TRBJ2-3; 9 bases align to TRBD2. With 7 bases clipped from V and 8 bases from J, the junction kept 1 base outside the gene matches. The CDR3 extends over 10 amino acids. Germline loops: CDR1 SQVTM, CDR2 ANQGSEA.

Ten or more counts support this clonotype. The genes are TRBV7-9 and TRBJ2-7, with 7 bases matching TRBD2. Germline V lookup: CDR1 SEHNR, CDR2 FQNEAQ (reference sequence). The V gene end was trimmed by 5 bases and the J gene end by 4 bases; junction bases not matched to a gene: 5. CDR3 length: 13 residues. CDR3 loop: CASSGRDTYEQYF. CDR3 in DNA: TGTGCCAGCAGCGGGAGGGATACTTACGAGCAGTACTTC.

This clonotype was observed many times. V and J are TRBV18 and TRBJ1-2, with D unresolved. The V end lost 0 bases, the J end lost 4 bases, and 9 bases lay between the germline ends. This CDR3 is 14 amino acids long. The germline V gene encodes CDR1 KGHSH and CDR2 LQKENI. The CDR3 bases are TGTGCCAGCTCACCACCTGCGGGTAGCTATGGCTACACCTTC. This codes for CASSPPAGSYGYTF. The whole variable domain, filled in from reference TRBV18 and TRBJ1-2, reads NAGVMQNPRHLVRRRGQEARLRCSPMKGHSHVYWYRQLPEEGLKFMVYLQKENIIDESGMPKERFSAEFPKEGPSILRIQQVVRGDSAAYFCASSPPAGSYGYTFGSGTRLTVV.

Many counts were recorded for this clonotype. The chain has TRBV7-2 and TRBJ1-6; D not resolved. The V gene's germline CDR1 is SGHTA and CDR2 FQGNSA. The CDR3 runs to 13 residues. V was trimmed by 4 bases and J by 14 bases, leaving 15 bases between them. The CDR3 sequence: CASSSTQHSTLHF. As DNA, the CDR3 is TGTGCCAGCAGCTCCACCCAACATTCGACCCTCCACTTT.

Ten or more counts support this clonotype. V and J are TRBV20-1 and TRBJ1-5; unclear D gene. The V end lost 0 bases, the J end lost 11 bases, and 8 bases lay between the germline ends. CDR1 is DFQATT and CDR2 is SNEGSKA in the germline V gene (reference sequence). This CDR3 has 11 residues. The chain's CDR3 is CSARDRSAQHF. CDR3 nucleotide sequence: TGCAGTGCTAGAGATCGATCAGCCCAGCATTTT.

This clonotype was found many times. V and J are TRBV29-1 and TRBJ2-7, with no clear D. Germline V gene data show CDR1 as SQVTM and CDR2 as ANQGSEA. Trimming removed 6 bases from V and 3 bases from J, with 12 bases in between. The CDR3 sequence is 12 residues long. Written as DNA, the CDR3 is TGCAGCGTGACCGTTGGGGTCTACGAGCAGTACGTC. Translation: CSVTVGVYEQYV.

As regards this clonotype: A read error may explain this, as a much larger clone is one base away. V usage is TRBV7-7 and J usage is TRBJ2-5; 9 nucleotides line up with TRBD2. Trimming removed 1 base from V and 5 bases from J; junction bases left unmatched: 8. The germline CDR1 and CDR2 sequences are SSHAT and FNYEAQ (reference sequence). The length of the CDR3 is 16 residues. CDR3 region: CASSLGGSGGHETQYF. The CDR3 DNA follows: TGTGCCAGCAGCTTAGGGGGCAGCGGGGGGCATGAGACCCAGTACTTC.

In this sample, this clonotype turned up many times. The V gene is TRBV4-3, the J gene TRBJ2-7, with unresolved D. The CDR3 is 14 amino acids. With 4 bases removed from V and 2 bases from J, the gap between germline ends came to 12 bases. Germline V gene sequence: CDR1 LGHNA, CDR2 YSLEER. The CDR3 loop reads CASSLVREPYEQYV. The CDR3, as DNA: TGCGCCAGCAGCCTTGTAAGAGAGCCCTACGAGCAGTACGTC.

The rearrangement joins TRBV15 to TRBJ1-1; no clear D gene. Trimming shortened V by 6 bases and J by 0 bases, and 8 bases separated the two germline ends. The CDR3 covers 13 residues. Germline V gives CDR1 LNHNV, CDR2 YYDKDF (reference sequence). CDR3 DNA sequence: TGTGCCACCAGGCCCGATGTGAACACTGAAGCTTTCTTT. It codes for CATRPDVNTEAFF.

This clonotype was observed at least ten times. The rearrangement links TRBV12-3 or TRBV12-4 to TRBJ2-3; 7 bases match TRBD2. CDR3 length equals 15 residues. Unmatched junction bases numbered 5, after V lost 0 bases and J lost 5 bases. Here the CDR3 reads CASSLAVREGDTQYF. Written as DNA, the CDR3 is TGTGCCAGCAGTTTAGCGGTCAGGGAGGGAGATACGCAGTATTTT.

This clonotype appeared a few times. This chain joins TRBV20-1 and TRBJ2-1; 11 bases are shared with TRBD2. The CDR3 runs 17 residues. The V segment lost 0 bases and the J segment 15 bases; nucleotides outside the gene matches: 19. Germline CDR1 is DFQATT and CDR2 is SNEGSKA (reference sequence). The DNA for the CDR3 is TGCAGTGCTAGAGAGCATCCGGCTAGCGGGGGGATCTCTCCCGGGTTCTTC. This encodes CSAREHPASGGISPGFF.

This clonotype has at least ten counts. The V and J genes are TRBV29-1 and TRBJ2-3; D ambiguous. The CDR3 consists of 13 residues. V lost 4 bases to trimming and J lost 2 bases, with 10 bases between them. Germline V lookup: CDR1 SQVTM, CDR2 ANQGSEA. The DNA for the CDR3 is TGCAGCGTTGTCCCCCTTTCCACAGATACGCAGTATTTT. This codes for CSVVPLSTDTQYF.

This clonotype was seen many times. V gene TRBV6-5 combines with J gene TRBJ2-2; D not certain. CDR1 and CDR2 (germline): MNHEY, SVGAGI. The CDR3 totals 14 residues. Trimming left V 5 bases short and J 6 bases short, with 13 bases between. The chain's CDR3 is CASSTLQEAGELFF. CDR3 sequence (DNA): TGTGCCAGCAGTACGCTCCAAGAGGCCGGGGAGCTGTTTTTT.

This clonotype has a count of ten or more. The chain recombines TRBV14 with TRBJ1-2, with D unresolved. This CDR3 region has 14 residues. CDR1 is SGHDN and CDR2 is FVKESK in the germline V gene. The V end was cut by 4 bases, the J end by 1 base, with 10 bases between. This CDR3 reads CASSPDGSNYGYTF. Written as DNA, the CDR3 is TGTGCCAGCAGCCCGGACGGAAGTAACTATGGCTACACCTTC. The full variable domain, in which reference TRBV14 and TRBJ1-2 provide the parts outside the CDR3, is EAGVTQFPSHSVIEKGQTVTLRCDPISGHDNLYWYRRVMGKEIKFLLHFVKESKQDESGMPNNRFLAERTGGTYSTLKVQPAELEDSGVYFCASSPDGSNYGYTFGSGTRLTVV.